Given below is one T cell receptor beta chain in context. Here immunoSEQ multiplex PCR was the method, and the copy in TCRdb shows in-frame clones only, minus some. The repertoire holds about 60,000 clones, with around 90% as singletons. This entry belongs to a study of PD-1 blockade in classical Hodgkin lymphoma. CDR3 size: 19 residues. The germline CDR1 and CDR2 sequences are SGHDT and YYEEEE. The V segment lost 0 bases and the J segment 9 bases; nucleotides outside the gene matches: 17. Time point: cycle 4 day 1 (C4D1), after 5 to 7 weeks of nivolumab. With no exception, relapse followed autologous stem cell transplantation in all patients, and brentuximab vedotin exposure varied.

The rearrangement links TRBV5-6 to TRBJ2-2, with 10 nucleotides matching TRBD2. Sequences were derived from peripheral blood mononuclear cells (PBMCs), sampled before the fourth cycle of nivolumab. This TCR was recovered from a human donor with classical Hodgkin lymphoma. The CDR3, as DNA: TGTGCCAGCAGCTTGGCCGGCTTTACTAGCGGGGCCATAGGCAGGGAGCTGTTTTTT. Amino acid sequence: CASSLAGFTSGAIGRELFF.